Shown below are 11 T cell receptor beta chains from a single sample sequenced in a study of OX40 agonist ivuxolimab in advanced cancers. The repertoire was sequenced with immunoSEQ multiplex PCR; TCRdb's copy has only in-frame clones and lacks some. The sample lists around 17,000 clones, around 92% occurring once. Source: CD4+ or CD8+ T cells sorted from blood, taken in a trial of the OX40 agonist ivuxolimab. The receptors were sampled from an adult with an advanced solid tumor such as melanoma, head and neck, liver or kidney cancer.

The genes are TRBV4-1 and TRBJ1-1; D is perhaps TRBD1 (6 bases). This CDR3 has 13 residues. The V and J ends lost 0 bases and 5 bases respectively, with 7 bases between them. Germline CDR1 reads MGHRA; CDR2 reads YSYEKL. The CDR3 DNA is TGCGCCAGCAGCCAAGAGGGGACAACTGAAGCTTTCTTT. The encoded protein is CASSQEGTTEAFF.

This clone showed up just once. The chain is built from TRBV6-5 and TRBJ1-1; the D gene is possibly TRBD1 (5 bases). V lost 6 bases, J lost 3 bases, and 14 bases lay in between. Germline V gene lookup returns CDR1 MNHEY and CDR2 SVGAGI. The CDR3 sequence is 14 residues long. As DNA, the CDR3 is TGTGCCAGCAGGATGGGGGGAGGGTACACTGAAGCTTTCTTT. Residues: CASRMGGGYTEAFF.

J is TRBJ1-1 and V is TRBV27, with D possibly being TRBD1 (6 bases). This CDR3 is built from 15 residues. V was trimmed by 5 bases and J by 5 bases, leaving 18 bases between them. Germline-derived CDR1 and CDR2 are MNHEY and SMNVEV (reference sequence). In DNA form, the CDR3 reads TGTGCCAGCAGTCAGGGGCCGGCCGGTATAACTGAAGCTTTCTTT. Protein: CASSQGPAGITEAFF.

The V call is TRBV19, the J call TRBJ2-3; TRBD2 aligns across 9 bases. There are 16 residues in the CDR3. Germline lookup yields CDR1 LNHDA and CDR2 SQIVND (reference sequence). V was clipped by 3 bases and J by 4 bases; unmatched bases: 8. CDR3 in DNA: TGTGCCAGTAGTATCCTCTGGACTAGCGTGGCAGATACGCAGTATTTT. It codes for CASSILWTSVADTQYF.

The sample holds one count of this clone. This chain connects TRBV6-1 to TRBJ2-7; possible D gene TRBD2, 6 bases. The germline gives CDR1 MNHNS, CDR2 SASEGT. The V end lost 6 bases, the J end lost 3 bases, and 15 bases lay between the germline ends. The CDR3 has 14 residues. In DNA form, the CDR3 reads TGTGCCAGCAGCCCCAGGCGGGGAGACTACGAGCAGTACTTC. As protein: CASSPRRGDYEQYF.

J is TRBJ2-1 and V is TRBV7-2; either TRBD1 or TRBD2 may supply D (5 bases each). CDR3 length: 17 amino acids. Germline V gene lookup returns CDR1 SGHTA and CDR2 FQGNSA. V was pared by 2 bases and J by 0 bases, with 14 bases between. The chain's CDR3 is CASSLNLVGVSYNEQFF. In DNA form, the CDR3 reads TGTGCCAGCAGCTTAAATTTAGTGGGGGTCTCCTACAATGAGCAGTTCTTC.

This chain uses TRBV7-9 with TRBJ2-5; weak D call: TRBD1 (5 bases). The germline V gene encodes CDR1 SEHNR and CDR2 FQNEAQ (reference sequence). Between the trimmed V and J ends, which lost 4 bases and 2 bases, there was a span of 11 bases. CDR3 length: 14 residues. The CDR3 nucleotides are TGTGCCAGCAGCTCGACGACAGAACAAGAGACCCAGTACTTC. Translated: CASSSTTEQETQYF.

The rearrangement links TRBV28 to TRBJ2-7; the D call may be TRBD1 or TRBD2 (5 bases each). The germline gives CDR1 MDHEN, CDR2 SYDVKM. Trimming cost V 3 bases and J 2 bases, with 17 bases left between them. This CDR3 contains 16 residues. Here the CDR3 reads CASSFEPSGPAYEQYF. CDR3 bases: TGTGCCAGCAGTTTTGAACCCTCGGGACCGGCCTACGAGCAGTACTTC.

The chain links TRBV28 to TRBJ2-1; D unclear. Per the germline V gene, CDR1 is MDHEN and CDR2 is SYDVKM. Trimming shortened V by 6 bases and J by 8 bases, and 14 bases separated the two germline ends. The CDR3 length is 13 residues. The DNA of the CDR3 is TGTGCCAGCAGCCCCCGGCTCTTGGATGAGCAGTTCTTC. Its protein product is CASSPRLLDEQFF.

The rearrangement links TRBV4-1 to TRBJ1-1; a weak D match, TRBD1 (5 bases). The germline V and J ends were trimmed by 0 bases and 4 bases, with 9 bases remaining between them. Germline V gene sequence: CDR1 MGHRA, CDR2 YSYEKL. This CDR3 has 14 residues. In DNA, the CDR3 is TGCGCCAGCAGCCAAGAGGGGGAAGGCACTGAAGCTTTCTTT. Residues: CASSQEGEGTEAFF.

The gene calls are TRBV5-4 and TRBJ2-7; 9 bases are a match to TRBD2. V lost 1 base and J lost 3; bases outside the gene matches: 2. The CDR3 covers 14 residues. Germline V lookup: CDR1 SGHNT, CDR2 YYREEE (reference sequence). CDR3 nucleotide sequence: TGTGCCAGCAGCTTGTTAGCGGGAGACTACGAGCAGTACTTC. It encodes CASSLLAGDYEQYF.